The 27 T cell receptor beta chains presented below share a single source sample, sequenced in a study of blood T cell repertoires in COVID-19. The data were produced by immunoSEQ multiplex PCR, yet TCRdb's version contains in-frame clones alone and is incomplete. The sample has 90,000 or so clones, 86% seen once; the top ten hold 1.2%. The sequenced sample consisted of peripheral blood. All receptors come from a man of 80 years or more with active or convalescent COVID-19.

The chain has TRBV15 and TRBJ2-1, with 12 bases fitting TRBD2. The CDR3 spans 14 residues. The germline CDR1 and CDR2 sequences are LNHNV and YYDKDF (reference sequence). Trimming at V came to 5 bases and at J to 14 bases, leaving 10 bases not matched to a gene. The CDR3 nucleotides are TGTGCCACCAGCGTAAGGACTAGCGGGAAGCGGAAGTTCTTC. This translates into CATSVRTSGKRKFF. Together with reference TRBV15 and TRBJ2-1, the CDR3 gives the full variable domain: DAMVIQNPRYQVTQFGKPVTLSCSQTLNHNVMYWYQQKSSQAPKLLFHYYDKDFNNEADTPDNFQSRRPNTSFCFLDIRSPGLGDTAMYLCATSVRTSGKRKFFGPGTRLTVL.

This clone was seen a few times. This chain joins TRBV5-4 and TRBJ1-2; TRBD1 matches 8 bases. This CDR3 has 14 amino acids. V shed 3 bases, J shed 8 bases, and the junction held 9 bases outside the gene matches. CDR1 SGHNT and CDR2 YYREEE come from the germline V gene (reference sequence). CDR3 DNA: TGTGCCAGCAGCTCTGGACAGGGTTATTCGGGCTACACCTTC. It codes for CASSSGQGYSGYTF.

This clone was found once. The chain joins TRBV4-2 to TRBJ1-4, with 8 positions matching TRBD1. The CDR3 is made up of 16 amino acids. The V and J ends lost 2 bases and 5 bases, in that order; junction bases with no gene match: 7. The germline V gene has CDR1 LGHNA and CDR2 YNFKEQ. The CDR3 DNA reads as TGTGCCAGCAGCCAACCGGACAGGGAAGTAAATGAAAAACTGTTTTTT. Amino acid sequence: CASSQPDREVNEKLFF.

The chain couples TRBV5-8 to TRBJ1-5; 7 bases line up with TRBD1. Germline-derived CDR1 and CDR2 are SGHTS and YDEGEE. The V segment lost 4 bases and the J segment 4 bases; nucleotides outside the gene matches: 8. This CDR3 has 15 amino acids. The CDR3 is CASSPLGGRNQPQHF. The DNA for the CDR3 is TGTGCCAGCAGCCCCTTAGGGGGCCGGAATCAGCCCCAGCATTTT.

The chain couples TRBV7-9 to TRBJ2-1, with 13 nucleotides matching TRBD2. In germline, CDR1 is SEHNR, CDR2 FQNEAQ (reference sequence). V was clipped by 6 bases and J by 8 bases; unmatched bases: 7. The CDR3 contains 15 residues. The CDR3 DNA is TGTGCCAGCAGTAAACCCGGACTAGCGGGAGATGAGCAGTTCTTC. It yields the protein CASSKPGLAGDEQFF.

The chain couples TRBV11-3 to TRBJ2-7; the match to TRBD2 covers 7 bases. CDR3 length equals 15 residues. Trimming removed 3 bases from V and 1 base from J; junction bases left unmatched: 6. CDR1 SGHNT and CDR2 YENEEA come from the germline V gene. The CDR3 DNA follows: TGTGCCAGCAGCTTGGGTTGGCGGGGGTCCTACGAGCAGTACTTC. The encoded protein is CASSLGWRGSYEQYF.

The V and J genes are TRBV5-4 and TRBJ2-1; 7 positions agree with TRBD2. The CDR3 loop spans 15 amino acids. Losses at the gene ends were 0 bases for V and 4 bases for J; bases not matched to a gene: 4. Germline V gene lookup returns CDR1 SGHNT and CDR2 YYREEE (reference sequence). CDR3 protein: CASSLAGLGYNEQFF. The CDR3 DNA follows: TGTGCCAGCAGCTTGGCAGGACTAGGGTACAATGAGCAGTTCTTC.

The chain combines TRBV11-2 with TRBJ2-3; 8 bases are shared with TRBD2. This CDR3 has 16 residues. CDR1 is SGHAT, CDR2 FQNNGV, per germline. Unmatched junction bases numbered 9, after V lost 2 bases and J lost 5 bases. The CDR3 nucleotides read TGTGCCAGCAGCTTAATGAGCGGGACTAGTATAGATACGCAGTATTTT. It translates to CASSLMSGTSIDTQYF.

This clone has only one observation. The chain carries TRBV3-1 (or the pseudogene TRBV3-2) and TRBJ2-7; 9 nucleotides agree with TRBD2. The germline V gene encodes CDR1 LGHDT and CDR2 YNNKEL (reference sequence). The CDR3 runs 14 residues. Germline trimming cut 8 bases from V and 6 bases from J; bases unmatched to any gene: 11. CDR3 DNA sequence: TGTGCCAGCGGATTAGGCGGGAGGGCCATCGAGCAGTACTTC. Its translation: CASGLGGRAIEQYF.

This CDR3 is CASSQDWRLAASNEQFF. The CDR3, as DNA: TGCGCCAGCAGCCAAGACTGGCGACTAGCGGCTTCCAATGAGCAGTTCTTC. The J gene is TRBJ2-1, the V gene TRBV4-3, with TRBD2 matching over 9 bases. The V gene's germline CDR1 is LGHNA and CDR2 YSLEER. V gave up 0 bases and J gave up 6 bases; unmatched junction bases: 9. The CDR3 is 17 amino acids.

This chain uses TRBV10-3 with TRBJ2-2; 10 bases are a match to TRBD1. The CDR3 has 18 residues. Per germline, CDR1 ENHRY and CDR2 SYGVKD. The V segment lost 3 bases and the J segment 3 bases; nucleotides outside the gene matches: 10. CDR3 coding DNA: TGTGCCATCAGTGAAAGAAACCGCGGGACAGGGGACACCGGGGAGCTGTTTTTT. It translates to CAISERNRGTGDTGELFF.

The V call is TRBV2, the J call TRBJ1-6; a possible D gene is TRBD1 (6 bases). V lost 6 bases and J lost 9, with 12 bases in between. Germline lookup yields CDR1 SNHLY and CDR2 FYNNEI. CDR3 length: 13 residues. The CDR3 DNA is TGTGCCAGCAGGGAAAGGGGGTCTTCACCCCTCCACTTT. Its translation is CASRERGSSPLHF.

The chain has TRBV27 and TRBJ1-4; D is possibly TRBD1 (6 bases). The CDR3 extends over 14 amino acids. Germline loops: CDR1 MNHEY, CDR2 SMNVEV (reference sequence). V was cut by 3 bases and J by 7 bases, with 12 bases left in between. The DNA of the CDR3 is TGTGCCAGCAGTTTCTGGCAGGGGAGTGAAAAACTGTTTTTT. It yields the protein CASSFWQGSEKLFF.

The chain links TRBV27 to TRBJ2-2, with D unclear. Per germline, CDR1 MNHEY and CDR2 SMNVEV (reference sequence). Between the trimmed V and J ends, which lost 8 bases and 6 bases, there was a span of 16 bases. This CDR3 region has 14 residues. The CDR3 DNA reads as TGTGCCAGCCGGATGGTTAGCTTTTCCGGGGAGCTGTTTTTT. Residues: CASRMVSFSGELFF.

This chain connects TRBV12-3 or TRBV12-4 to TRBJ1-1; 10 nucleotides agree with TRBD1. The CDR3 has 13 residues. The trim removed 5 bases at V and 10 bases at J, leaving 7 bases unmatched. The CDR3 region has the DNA TGTGCCAGCAGTCCATCGGACAGGGGGACAGCTTTCTTT. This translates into CASSPSDRGTAFF.

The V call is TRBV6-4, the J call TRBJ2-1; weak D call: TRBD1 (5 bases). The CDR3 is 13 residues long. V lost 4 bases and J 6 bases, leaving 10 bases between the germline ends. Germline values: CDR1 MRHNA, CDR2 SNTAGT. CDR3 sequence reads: CASSAWTSNEQFF. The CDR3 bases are TGTGCCAGCAGTGCTTGGACAAGCAATGAGCAGTTCTTC.

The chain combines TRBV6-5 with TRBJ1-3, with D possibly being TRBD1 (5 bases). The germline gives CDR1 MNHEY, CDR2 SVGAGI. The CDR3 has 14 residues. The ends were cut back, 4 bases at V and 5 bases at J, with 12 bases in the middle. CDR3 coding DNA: TGTGCCAGCAGTTCGGGGACTCTTAGAAACACCATATATTTT. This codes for CASSSGTLRNTIYF.

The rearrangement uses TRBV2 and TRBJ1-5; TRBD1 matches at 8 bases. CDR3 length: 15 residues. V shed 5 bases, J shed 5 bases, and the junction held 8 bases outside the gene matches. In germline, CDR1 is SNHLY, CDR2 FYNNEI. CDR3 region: CASSRQGLWDQPQHF. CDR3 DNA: TGTGCCAGCAGTAGACAGGGGTTGTGGGATCAGCCCCAGCATTTT.

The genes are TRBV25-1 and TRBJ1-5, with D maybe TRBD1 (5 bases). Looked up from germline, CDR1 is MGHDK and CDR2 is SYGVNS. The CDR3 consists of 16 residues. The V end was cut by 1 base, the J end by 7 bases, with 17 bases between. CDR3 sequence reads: CASSEWGGSGEQPQHF. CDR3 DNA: TGTGCCAGCAGTGAATGGGGAGGCTCGGGGGAACAGCCCCAGCATTTT.

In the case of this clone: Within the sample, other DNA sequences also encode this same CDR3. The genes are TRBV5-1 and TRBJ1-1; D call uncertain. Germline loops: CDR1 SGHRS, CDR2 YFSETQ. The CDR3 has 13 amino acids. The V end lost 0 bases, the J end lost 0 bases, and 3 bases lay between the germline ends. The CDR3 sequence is CASSLAVNTEAFF. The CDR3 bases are TGCGCCAGCAGCTTGGCAGTGAACACTGAAGCTTTCTTT.

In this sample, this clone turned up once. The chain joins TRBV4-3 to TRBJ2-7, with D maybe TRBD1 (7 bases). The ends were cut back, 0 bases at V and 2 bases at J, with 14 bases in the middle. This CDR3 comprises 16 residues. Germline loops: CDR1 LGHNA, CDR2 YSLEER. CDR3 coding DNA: TGCGCCAGCAGCCAAGAGGCGGGACAGACAACCTACGAGCAGTACTTC. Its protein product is CASSQEAGQTTYEQYF.

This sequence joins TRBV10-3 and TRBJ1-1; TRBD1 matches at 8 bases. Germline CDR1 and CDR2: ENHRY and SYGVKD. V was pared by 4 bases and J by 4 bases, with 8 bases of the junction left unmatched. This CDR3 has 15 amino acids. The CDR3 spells CAISGPTGEGTEAFF. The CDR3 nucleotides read TGTGCCATCAGTGGGCCGACAGGGGAAGGCACTGAAGCTTTCTTT.

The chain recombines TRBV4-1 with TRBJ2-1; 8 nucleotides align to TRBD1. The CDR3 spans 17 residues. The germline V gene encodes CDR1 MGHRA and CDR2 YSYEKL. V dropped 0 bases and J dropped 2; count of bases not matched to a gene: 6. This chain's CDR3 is CASSQDLDRGPYNEQFF. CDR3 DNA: TGCGCCAGCAGCCAAGATTTAGACAGGGGACCCTACAATGAGCAGTTCTTC.

This chain's CDR3 is CATSRLEGVETQYF. As DNA, the CDR3 is TGTGCCACCAGCAGGTTAGAGGGGGTGGAGACCCAGTACTTC. V gene TRBV15 combines with J gene TRBJ2-5; tentative D call: TRBD1 (6 bases). The CDR3 contains 14 residues. Germline assignment: CDR1 LNHNV and CDR2 YYDKDF (reference sequence). Trimming removed 3 bases from V and 5 bases from J, with 13 bases in between.

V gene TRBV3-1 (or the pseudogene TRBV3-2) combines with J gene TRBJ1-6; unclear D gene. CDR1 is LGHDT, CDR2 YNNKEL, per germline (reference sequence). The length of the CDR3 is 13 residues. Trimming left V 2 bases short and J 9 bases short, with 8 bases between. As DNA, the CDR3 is TGTGCCAGCAGCCAATGGAGACTTTCACCCCTCCACTTT. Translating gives CASSQWRLSPLHF.

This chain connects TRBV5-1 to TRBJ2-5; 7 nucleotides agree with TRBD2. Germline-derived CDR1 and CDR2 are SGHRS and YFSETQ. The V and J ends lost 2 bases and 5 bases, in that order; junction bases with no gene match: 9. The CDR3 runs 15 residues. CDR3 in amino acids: CASSFSGLPSETQYF. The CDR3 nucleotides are TGCGCCAGCAGCTTTTCGGGACTACCTTCGGAGACCCAGTACTTC.

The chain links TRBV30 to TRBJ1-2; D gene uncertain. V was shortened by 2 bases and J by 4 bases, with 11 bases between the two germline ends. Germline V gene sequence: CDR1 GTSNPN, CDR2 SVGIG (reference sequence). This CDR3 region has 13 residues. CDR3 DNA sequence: TGTGCCTGGAGTTACGGCGGAGCCTATGGCTACACCTTC. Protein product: CAWSYGGAYGYTF.